These 13 T cell receptor beta chains originate from one sample sequenced in a study of T cell responses to AZD1222 COVID-19 vaccine. Generated by immunoSEQ multiplex PCR, the TCRdb table keeps only in-frame clones and is missing some. The sample lists roughly 140,000 clones; more than 70% were seen once. The sequencing used peripheral blood, collected on day 0 of AZD1222 vaccination. These receptors were obtained from an adult in good health.

The chain joins TRBV7-8 to TRBJ2-1, with 7 bases lining up with TRBD1. The CDR3 has 16 amino acids. Unmatched junction bases numbered 9, after V lost 5 bases and J lost 2 bases. Germline V gives CDR1 SGHVS, CDR2 FQNEAQ. CDR3 in amino acids: CASSPEHRGTYNEQFF. CDR3 sequence (DNA): TGTGCCAGCAGCCCGGAGCACAGGGGTACCTACAATGAGCAGTTCTTC. The variable domain in full, with the rest retrieved from reference TRBV7-8 and TRBJ2-1, is GAGVSQSPRYKVAKRGQDVALRCDPISGHVSLFWYQQALGQGPEFLTYFQNEAQLDKSGLPSDRFFAERPEGSVSTLKIQRTQQEDSAVYLCASSPEHRGTYNEQFFGPGTRLTVL.

The genes are TRBV7-2 and TRBJ2-5; D possibly corresponds to TRBD1 (5 bases). V lost 3 bases and J lost 4, with 9 bases in between. The germline V gene has CDR1 SGHTA and CDR2 FQGNSA. The CDR3 runs to 13 residues. CDR3 region: CASSFRALETQYF. CDR3 nucleotides: TGTGCCAGCAGCTTCAGGGCCCTAGAGACCCAGTACTTC.

The chain has TRBV6-6 and TRBJ1-5; the D is unclear. Germline V gene lookup returns CDR1 MNHNY and CDR2 SVGAGI (reference sequence). Trimming pared 0 bases from V and 7 bases from J, leaving 7 bases between. The CDR3 is 13 residues long. The CDR3 DNA sequence: TGTGCCAGCAGTTACTCCGAGAACCAGCCCCAGCATTTT. This codes for CASSYSENQPQHF.

This chain connects TRBV5-1 to TRBJ2-5; D is perhaps TRBD1 (5 bases). Germline CDR1 SGHRS, CDR2 YFSETQ. The germline V and J ends were trimmed by 3 bases and 5 bases, with 14 bases remaining between them. The CDR3 spans 14 residues. CDR3 DNA: TGCGCCAGCAGCTGGGTAGGGGCACAGGAGACCCAGTACTTC. Its translation: CASSWVGAQETQYF.

The chain uses TRBV7-2 and TRBJ1-5; D call uncertain. V was pared by 1 base and J by 1 base, with 11 bases between. The germline CDR1 and CDR2 sequences are SGHTA and FQGNSA. This CDR3 has 16 residues. CDR3 sequence (DNA): TGTGCCAGCAGCTTAGGTGCAGAGGGAAGCAATCAGCCCCAGCATTTT. Translated, it gives CASSLGAEGSNQPQHF.

The DNA of the CDR3 is TGCGCCAGCAGCCGACAGACTATGACAGGGCCCGGGGAGCTGTTTTTT. Protein product: CASSRQTMTGPGELFF. V and J are TRBV4-3 and TRBJ2-2; 7 positions match TRBD1. From germline, CDR1 is LGHNA and CDR2 YSLEER. The ends lost 4 bases at V and 6 bases at J; junction bases unmatched: 11. This CDR3 spans 16 amino acids.

V and J are TRBV27 and TRBJ2-5, with D possibly TRBD1 on 6 matching bases. CDR3 length: 15 amino acids. Germline-derived CDR1 and CDR2 are MNHEY and SMNVEV (reference sequence). V shed 3 bases and J shed 5 bases, with 16 bases lying between them. CDR3 region: CASSFNPGAGETQYF. The CDR3 DNA follows: TGTGCCAGCAGTTTTAACCCAGGGGCAGGGGAGACCCAGTACTTC.

J is TRBJ1-1 and V is TRBV21-1. TRBV21-1 is a documented pseudogene. The CDR3 length is 13 residues. CDR3 loop: CAPQTPGGTEAFF. Here the CDR3 DNA reads TGTGCTCCCCAGACGCCGGGGGGCACTGAAGCTTTCTTT.

This chain links TRBV5-5 with TRBJ2-1; TRBD1 matches 9 bases. Germline CDR1 SGHKS, CDR2 YYEKEE (reference sequence). The CDR3 is 16 amino acids. V shed 4 bases and J 11 bases; nucleotides not matched to a gene: 16. The CDR3 DNA reads TGTGCCAGCAGCCTACAAGACGGGACAGGGATAGGTAAGCAGTTCTTC. Its protein product is CASSLQDGTGIGKQFF.

The rearrangement joins TRBV5-6 to TRBJ1-1; D is perhaps TRBD1 (5 bases). Between the trimmed V and J ends, which lost 2 bases and 1 base, there was a span of 18 bases. The germline V gene has CDR1 SGHDT and CDR2 YYEEEE. CDR3 length equals 17 residues. The CDR3 nucleotides read TGTGCCAGCAGCTTCGCCGCGAGGGGACGGCAGAACACTGAAGCTTTCTTT. Translating gives CASSFAARGRQNTEAFF.

The count of this clone is one. V gene TRBV30 combines with J gene TRBJ1-2; D is undetermined. The V gene's germline CDR1 is GTSNPN and CDR2 SVGIG (reference sequence). Deletions cut 4 bases from V and 7 bases from J, with 10 bases between. This CDR3 is 11 amino acids long. The DNA of the CDR3 is TGTGCCTGGATGCGTACCATTGGCTACACCTTC. It specifies CAWMRTIGYTF.

This chain connects TRBV19 to TRBJ1-1; D is uncertain. Germline V gene sequence: CDR1 LNHDA, CDR2 SQIVND (reference sequence). The CDR3 is 15 amino acids. The V end was cut by 4 bases, the J end by 0 bases, with 12 bases between. The CDR3 coding sequence is TGTGCCAGTAGTAATACGGGTCTTATGAACACTGAAGCTTTCTTT. Translating gives CASSNTGLMNTEAFF.

Only one count was recorded for this clone. The V and J genes are TRBV7-2 and TRBJ2-2, with 7 bases that match TRBD2. CDR1 is SGHTA, CDR2 FQGNSA, per germline. Unmatched junction bases numbered 0, after V lost 1 base and J lost 4 bases. CDR3 length equals 14 residues. CDR3 region: CASSLGGGTGELFF. CDR3 DNA sequence: TGTGCCAGCAGCTTAGGGGGGGGCACCGGGGAGCTGTTTTTT.